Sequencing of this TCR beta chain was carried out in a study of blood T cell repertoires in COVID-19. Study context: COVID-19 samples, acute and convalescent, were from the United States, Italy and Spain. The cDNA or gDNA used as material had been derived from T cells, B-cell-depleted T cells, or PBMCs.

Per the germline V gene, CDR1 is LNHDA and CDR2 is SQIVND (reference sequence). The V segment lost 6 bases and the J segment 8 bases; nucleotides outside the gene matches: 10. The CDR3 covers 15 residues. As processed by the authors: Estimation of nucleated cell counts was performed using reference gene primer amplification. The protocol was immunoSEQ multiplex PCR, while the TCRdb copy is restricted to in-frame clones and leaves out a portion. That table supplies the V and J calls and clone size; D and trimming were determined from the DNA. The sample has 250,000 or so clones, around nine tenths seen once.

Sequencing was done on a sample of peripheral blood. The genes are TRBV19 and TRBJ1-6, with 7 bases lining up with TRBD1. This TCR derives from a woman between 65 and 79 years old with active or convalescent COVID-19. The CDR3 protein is CASRHIRDRDSPLHF. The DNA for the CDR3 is TGTGCCAGTAGACATATCCGGGACAGAGATTCACCCCTCCACTTT.